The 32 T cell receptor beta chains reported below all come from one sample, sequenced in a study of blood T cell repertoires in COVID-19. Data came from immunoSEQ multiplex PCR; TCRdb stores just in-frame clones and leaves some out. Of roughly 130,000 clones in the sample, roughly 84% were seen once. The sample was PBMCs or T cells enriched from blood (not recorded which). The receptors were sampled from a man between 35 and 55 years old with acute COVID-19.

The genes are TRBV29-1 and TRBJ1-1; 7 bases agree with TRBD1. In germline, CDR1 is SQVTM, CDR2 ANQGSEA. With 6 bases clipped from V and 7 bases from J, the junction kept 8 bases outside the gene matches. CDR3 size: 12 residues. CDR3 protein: CSVATGTDEAFF. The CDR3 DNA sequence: TGCAGCGTCGCTACCGGGACAGATGAAGCTTTCTTT.

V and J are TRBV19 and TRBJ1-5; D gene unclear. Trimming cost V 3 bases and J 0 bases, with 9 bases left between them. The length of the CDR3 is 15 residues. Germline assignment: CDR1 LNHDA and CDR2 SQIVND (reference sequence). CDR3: CASSIVRYSNQPQHF. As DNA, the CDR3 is TGTGCCAGTAGTATTGTGCGATATAGCAATCAGCCCCAGCATTTT.

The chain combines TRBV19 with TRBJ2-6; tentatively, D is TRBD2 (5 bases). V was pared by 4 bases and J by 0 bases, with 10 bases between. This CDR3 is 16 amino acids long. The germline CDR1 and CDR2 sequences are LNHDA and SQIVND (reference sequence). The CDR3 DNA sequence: TGTGCCAGTAGTACAGCACTAGACTCTGGGGCCAACGTCCTGACTTTC. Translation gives CASSTALDSGANVLTF.

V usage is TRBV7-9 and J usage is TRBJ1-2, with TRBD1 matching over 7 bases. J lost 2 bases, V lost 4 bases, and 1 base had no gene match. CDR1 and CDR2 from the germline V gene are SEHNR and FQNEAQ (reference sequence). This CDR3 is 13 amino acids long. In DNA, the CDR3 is TGTGCCAGCAGCTCGGGACAGAACTATGGCTACACCTTC. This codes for CASSSGQNYGYTF.

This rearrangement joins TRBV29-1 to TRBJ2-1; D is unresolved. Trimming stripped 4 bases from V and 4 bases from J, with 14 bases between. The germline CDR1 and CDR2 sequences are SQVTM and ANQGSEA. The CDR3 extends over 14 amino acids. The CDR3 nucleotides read TGCAGCGTTGGTATTGACAACCTTTACAATGAGCAGTTCTTC. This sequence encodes CSVGIDNLYNEQFF.

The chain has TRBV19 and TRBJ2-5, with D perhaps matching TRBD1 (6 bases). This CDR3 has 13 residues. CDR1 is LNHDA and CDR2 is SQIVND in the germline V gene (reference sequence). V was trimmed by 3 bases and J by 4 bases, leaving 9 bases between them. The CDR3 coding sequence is TGTGCCAGTAGTATGGGGGCAGGAGAGACCCAGTACTTC. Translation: CASSMGAGETQYF.

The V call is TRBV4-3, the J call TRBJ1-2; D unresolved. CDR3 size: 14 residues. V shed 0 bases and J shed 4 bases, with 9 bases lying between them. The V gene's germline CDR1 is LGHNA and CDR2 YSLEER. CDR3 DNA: TGCGCCAGCAGCCAAGATAACGGAGGCTATGGCTACACCTTC. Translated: CASSQDNGGYGYTF.

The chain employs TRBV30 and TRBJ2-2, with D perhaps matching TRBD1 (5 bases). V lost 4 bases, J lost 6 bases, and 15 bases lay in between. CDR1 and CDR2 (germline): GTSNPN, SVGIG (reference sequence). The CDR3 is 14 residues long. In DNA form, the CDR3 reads TGTGCCTGGACCTACAACGCAGGGTCCGGGGAGCTGTTTTTT. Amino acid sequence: CAWTYNAGSGELFF. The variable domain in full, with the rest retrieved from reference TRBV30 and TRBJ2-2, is SQTIHQWPATLVQPVGSPLSLECTVEGTSNPNLYWYRQAAGRGLQLLFYSVGIGQISSEVPQNLSASRPQDRQFILSSKKLLLSDSGFYLCAWTYNAGSGELFFGEGSRLTVL.

CDR3 protein: CASSFPGSETQYF. As DNA, the CDR3 is TGTGCCAGCAGCTTCCCAGGGTCAGAGACCCAGTACTTC. J is TRBJ2-5 and V is TRBV5-6; possibly TRBD1 for D (5 bases). CDR3 length equals 13 residues. Germline V gene sequence: CDR1 SGHDT, CDR2 YYEEEE. The V gene lost 2 bases and the J gene lost 4 bases, with 9 bases spanning the gap.

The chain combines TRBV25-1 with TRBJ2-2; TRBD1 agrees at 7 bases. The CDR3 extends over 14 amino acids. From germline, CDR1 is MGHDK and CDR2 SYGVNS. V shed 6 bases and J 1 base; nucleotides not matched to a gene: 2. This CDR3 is CASRRQGNTGELFF. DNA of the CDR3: TGTGCCAGCAGGAGACAGGGGAACACCGGGGAGCTGTTTTTT.

CDR3 DNA sequence: TGTGCCAGCGGGGAGGGCCCCTTTACCTACAATGAGCAGTTCTTC. Encoded protein: CASGEGPFTYNEQFF. V and J are TRBV6-5 and TRBJ2-1, with 7 bases lining up with TRBD2. The CDR3 runs 15 residues. V was clipped by 8 bases and J by 2 bases; unmatched bases: 9. CDR1 and CDR2 from the germline V gene are MNHEY and SVGAGI.

DNA for the CDR3: TGTGCCAGCAGATCCCTTAAGAGCGAAGCCCAGTACTTC. This translates into CASRSLKSEAQYF. The chain combines TRBV28 with TRBJ2-5; no reliable D call. The CDR3 runs to 13 residues. V lost 6 bases and J lost 9, with 17 bases in between. Germline CDR1 reads MDHEN; CDR2 reads SYDVKM. The variable domain in full, completed from reference TRBV28 and TRBJ2-5, reads DVKVTQSSRYLVKRTGEKVFLECVQDMDHENMFWYRQDPGLGLRLIYFSYDVKMKEKGDIPEGYSVSREKKERFSLILESASTNQTSMYLCASRSLKSEAQYFGPGTRLLVL.

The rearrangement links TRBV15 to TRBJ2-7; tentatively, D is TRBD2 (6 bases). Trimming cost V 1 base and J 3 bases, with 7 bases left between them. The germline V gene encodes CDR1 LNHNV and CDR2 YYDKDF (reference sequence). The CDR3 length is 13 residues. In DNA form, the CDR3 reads TGTGCCACCAGCAGAGCGGAGGGCTACGAGCAGTACTTC. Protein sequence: CATSRAEGYEQYF.

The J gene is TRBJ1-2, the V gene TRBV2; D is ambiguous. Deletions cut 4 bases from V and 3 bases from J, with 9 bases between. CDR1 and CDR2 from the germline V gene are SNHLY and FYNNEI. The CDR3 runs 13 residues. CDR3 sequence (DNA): TGTGCCAGCAGTGTCGAAACAGACTATGGCTACACCTTC. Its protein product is CASSVETDYGYTF.

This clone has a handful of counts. The CDR3 sequence: CASSLAYGYTF. The CDR3 DNA sequence: TGTGCCAGCAGCTTGGCCTATGGCTACACCTTC. V is TRBV7-2 and J is TRBJ1-2; D is undetermined. The CDR3 extends over 11 amino acids. Trimming removed 3 bases at V and 4 bases at J, with 3 bases between. Germline V gene lookup returns CDR1 SGHTA and CDR2 FQGNSA.

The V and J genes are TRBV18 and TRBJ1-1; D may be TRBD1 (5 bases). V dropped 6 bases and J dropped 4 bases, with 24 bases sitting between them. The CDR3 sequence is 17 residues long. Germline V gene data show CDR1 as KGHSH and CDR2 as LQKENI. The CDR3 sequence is CASSQLGPGLMATEAFF. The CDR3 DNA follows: TGTGCCAGCTCTCAGCTGGGGCCAGGGCTTATGGCCACTGAAGCTTTCTTT.

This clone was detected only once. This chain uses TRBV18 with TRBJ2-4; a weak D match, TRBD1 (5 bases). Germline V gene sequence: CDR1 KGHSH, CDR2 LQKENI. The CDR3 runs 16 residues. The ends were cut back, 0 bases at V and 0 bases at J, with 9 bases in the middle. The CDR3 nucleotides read TGTGCCAGCTCACCACCCAGGGTCGGAGCCAAAAACATTCAGTACTTC. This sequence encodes CASSPPRVGAKNIQYF.

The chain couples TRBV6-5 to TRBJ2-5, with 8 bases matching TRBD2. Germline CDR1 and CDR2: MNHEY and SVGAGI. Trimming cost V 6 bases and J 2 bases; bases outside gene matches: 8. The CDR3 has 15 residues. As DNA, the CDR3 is TGTGCCAGCAGAACGATAGCGGGGTTACAAGAGACCCAGTACTTC. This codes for CASRTIAGLQETQYF.

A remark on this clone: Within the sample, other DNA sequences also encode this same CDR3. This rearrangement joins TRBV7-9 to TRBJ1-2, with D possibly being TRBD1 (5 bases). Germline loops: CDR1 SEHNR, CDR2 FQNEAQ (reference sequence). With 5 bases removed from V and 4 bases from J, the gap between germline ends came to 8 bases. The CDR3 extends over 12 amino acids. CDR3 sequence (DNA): TGTGCCAGCAGCCCAGACAGCTATGGCTACACCTTC. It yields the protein CASSPDSYGYTF.

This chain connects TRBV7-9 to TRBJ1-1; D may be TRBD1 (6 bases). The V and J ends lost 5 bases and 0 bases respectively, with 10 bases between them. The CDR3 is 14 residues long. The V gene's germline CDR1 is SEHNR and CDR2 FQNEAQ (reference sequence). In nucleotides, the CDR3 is TGTGCCAGCAGCCTAGGACAGATGAACACTGAAGCTTTCTTT. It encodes CASSLGQMNTEAFF. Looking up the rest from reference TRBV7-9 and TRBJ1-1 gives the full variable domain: DTGVSQNPRHKITKRGQNVTFRCDPISEHNRLYWYRQTLGQGPEFLTYFQNEAQLEKSRLLSDRFSAERPKGSFSTLEIQRTEQGDSAMYLCASSLGQMNTEAFFGQGTRLTVV.

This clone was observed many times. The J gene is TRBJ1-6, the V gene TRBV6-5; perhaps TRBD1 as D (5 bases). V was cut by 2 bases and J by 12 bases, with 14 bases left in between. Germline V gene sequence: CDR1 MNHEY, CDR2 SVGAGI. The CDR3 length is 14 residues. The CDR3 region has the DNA TGTGCCAGCAGTTACGGGGCTAATTCAGGACCCCTCCACTTT. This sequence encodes CASSYGANSGPLHF.

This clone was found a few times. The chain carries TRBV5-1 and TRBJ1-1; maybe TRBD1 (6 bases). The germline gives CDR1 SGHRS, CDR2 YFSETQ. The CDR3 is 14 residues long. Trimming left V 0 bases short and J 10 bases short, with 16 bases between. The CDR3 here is CASSLGPGGDGAFF. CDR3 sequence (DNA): TGCGCCAGCAGCTTGGGGCCGGGGGGCGATGGAGCTTTCTTT.

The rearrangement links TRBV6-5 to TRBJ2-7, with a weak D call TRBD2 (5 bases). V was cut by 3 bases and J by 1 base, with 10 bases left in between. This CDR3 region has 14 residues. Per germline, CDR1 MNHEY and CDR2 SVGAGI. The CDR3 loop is CASSYSAPSYEQYF. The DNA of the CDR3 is TGTGCCAGCAGTTATAGCGCCCCGTCCTACGAGCAGTACTTC.

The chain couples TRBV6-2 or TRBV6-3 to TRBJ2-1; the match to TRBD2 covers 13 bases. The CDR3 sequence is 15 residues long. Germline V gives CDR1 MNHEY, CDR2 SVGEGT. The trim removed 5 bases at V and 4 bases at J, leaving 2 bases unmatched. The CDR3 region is CASSTSGGGYNEQFF. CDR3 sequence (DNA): TGTGCCAGCAGTACTAGCGGGGGGGGTTACAATGAGCAGTTCTTC.

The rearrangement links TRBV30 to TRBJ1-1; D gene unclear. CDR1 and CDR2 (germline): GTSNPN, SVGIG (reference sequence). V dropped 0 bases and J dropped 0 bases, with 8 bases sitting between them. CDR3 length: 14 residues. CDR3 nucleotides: TGTGCCTGGAGTGTACCCGGGTTGAACACTGAAGCTTTCTTT. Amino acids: CAWSVPGLNTEAFF.

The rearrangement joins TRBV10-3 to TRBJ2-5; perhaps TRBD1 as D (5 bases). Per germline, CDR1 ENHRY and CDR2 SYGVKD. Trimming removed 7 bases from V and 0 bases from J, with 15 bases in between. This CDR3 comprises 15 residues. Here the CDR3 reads CAIKATDGYQETQYF. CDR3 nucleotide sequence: TGTGCCATCAAAGCGACAGATGGTTACCAAGAGACCCAGTACTTC.

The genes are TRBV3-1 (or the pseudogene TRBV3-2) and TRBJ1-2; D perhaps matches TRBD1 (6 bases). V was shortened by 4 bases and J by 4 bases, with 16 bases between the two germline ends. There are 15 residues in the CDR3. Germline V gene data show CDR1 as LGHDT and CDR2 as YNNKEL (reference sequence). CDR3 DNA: TGTGCCAGCAGCCTCGAATGGACAGAAAGCTATGGCTACACCTTC. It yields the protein CASSLEWTESYGYTF.

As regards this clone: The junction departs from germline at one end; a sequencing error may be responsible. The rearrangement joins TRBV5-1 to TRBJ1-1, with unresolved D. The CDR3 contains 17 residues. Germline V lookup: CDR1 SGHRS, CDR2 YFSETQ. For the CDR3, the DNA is TGCGCCAGCAGCTTCCCCCTAGGCCCTGGAGGGAACCCTGAAGCTTTCTTT. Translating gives CASSFPLGPGGNPEAFF.

Here the CDR3 reads CASSRGLRLSNTEAFF. The CDR3 coding sequence is TGCGCCAGCAGCCGAGGGTTGAGGCTTTCGAACACTGAAGCTTTCTTT. V usage is TRBV4-3 and J usage is TRBJ1-1; D call uncertain. The CDR3 has 16 amino acids. Germline V gene sequence: CDR1 LGHNA, CDR2 YSLEER. Between the trimmed V and J ends, which lost 4 bases and 1 base, there was a span of 16 bases.

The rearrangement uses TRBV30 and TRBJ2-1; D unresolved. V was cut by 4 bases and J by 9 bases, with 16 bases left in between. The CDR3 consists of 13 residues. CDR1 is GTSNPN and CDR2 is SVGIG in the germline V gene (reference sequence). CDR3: CAWMATKSREQFF. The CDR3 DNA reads TGTGCCTGGATGGCAACTAAATCCCGTGAGCAGTTCTTC.

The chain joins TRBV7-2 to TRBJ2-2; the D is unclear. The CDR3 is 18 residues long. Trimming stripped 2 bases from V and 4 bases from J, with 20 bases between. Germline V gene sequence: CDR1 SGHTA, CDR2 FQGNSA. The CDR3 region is CASSLTPPSRVVTGELFF. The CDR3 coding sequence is TGTGCCAGCAGCTTAACACCTCCCTCCCGGGTCGTCACCGGGGAGCTGTTTTTT. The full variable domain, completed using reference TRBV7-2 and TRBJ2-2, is GAGVSQSPSNKVTEKGKDVELRCDPISGHTALYWYRQSLGQGLEFLIYFQGNSAPDKSGLPSDRFSAERTGGSVSTLTIQRTQQEDSAVYLCASSLTPPSRVVTGELFFGEGSRLTVL.

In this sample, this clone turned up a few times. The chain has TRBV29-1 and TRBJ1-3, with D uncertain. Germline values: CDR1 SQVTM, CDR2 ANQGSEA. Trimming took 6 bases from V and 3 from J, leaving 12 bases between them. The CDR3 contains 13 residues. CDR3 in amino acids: CSVSFSSGNTIYF. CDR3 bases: TGCAGCGTCTCATTTTCCAGTGGAAACACCATATATTTT.